The 7 T cell receptor beta chains listed next were all sequenced from one sample in a study of yellow fever vaccine responses in identical twins. TCRdb re-analysed the RT-PCR reads in MiXCR, keeping a single row per CDR3 protein. The sample records 4,500 to 7,000 distinct CDR3 sequences, over 60% being singletons. The specimen comprised T cells from blood (PBMCs), unsorted or a sorted subset (not recorded which), sampled before or after yellow fever vaccination (not recorded which). These receptors were obtained from a woman between 18 and 30 years old who received the yellow fever vaccine.

The gene calls are TRBV10-1 and TRBJ2-1, with TRBD2 matching over 10 bases. CDR1 is WNHNN and CDR2 is SYGVQD in the germline V gene (reference sequence). The CDR3 is made up of 16 amino acids. V was pared by 6 bases and J by 3 bases, with 8 bases of the junction left unmatched. The CDR3 protein is CASSPSASGSYNEQFF. The CDR3, as DNA: TGCGCCAGCAGCCCCTCCGCTAGCGGGAGCTACAATGAGCAGTTCTTC.

This rearrangement joins TRBV18 to TRBJ1-1; tentatively, D is TRBD1 (5 bases). Between the trimmed V and J ends, which lost 2 bases and 1 base, there was a span of 8 bases. CDR3 size: 14 residues. Germline loops: CDR1 KGHSH, CDR2 LQKENI. This CDR3 reads CASSPKTENTEAFF. The CDR3 DNA follows: TGTGCCAGCTCACCAAAGACAGAGAACACTGAAGCTTTCTTT. Together with reference TRBV18 and TRBJ1-1, the CDR3 gives the full variable domain: NAGVMQNPRHLVRRRGQEARLRCSPMKGHSHVYWYRQLPEEGLKFMVYLQKENIIDESGMPKERFSAEFPKEGPSILRIQQVVRGDSAAYFCASSPKTENTEAFFGQGTRLTVV.

This clonotype was picked up a small number of times. The V gene is TRBV29-1, the J gene TRBJ2-3; weak D call: TRBD2 (6 bases). Trimming stripped 4 bases from V and 1 base from J, with 12 bases between. The CDR3 extends over 14 amino acids. Germline V gene lookup returns CDR1 SQVTM and CDR2 ANQGSEA. CDR3 nucleotides: TGCAGCGTTGTGACTAGTCAGGGCACAGATACGCAGTATTTT. Translation: CSVVTSQGTDTQYF.

The rearrangement joins TRBV6-4 to TRBJ2-1; 9 nucleotides align to TRBD1. Trimming removed 2 bases from V and 1 base from J; junction bases left unmatched: 3. The CDR3 consists of 16 residues. Germline lookup yields CDR1 MRHNA and CDR2 SNTAGT. The CDR3 bases are TGTGCCAGCAGTGACGCCGGGACAGGGTCCTACAATGAGCAGTTCTTC. Residues: CASSDAGTGSYNEQFF.

The J gene is TRBJ1-2, the V gene TRBV29-1; unclear D gene. The CDR3 is made up of 11 amino acids. The V gene's germline CDR1 is SQVTM and CDR2 ANQGSEA. Trimming took 8 bases from V and 3 from J, leaving 10 bases between them. The CDR3 nucleotides are TGCAGCTCACAGACTGACTATGGCTACACCTTC. Translation gives CSSQTDYGYTF.

V gene TRBV11-1 combines with J gene TRBJ1-1; D might be TRBD1 (6 bases). The CDR3 is 15 amino acids. The germline V and J ends were trimmed by 2 bases and 0 bases, with 10 bases remaining between them. CDR1 and CDR2 (germline): SGHAT, FQDESV (reference sequence). Here the CDR3 reads CASSLRDRLNTEAFF. The CDR3 nucleotides are TGTGCCAGCAGCTTACGCGACAGGCTGAACACTGAAGCTTTCTTT. The full variable domain, its missing parts supplied by reference TRBV11-1 and TRBJ1-1, is EAEVAQSPRYKITEKSQAVAFWCDPISGHATLYWYRQILGQGPELLVQFQDESVVDDSQLPKDRFSAERLKGVDSTLKIQPAELGDSAMYLCASSLRDRLNTEAFFGQGTRLTVV.

In this sample, this clonotype turned up a few times. The chain couples TRBV18 to TRBJ2-1, with TRBD2 matching over 11 bases. V shed 6 bases and J 3 bases; nucleotides not matched to a gene: 4. The germline V gene has CDR1 KGHSH and CDR2 LQKENI. There are 15 residues in the CDR3. The CDR3 DNA reads TGTGCCAGCTCGTCTAGCGGGGGGTTCTACAATGAGCAGTTCTTC. It is translated as CASSSSGGFYNEQFF.